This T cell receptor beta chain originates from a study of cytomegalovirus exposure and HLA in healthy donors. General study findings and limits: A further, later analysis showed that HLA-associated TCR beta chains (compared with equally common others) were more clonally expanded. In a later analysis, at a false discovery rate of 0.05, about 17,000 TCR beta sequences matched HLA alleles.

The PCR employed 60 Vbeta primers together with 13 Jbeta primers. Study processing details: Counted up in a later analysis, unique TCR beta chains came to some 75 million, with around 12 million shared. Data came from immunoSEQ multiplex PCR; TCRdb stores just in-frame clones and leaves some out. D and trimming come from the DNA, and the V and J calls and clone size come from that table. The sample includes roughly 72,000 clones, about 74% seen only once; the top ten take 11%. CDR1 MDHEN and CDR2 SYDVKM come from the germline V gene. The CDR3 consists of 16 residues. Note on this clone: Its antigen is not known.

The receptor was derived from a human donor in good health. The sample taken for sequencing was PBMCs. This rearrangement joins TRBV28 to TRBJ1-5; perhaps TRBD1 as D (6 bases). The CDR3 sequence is CANQEGGGFSNQPQHF. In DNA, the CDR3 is TGTGCTAATCAGGAAGGGGGGGGATTTAGCAATCAGCCCCAGCATTTT. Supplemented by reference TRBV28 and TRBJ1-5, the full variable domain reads DVKVTQSSRYLVKRTGEKVFLECVQDMDHENMFWYRQDPGLGLRLIYFSYDVKMKEKGDIPEGYSVSREKKERFSLILESASTNQTSMYLCANQEGGGFSNQPQHFGDGTRLSIL.